The 32 T cell receptor beta chains in this list originate from one sample, sequenced in a study of T cells after yellow fever vaccination. TCRdb itself ran the 5' RACE reads through MiXCR, one entry per CDR3 protein. There are 250,000 to 400,000 distinct CDR3 sequences in the sample; 3.5% to 4.5% occur only once, and roughly 21% lies in the top ten. This specimen consisted of PBMCs, obtained 15 days after the yellow fever booster vaccination. The receptors shown here come from a young man who received the YFV17D yellow fever vaccine.

This clonotype has a handful of counts. The chain recombines TRBV7-8 with TRBJ2-1, with D possibly matching TRBD2 (5 bases). This CDR3 region has 15 residues. The V end was cut by 4 bases, the J end by 4 bases, with 14 bases between. Germline V gene lookup returns CDR1 SGHVS and CDR2 FQNEAQ. The CDR3 coding sequence is TGTGCCAGCAGCTCGCGTCGGACTTCTTACAATGAGCAGTTCTTC. It translates to CASSSRRTSYNEQFF.

This clonotype was picked up many times. This rearrangement joins TRBV29-1 to TRBJ2-5; a weak D match, TRBD1 (7 bases). The CDR3 sequence is 14 residues long. V was clipped by 5 bases and J by 4 bases, with 17 bases between them. Germline CDR1 is SQVTM and CDR2 is ANQGSEA. CDR3 amino acids: CSVQTGLEGETQYF. Here the CDR3 DNA reads TGCAGCGTTCAGACAGGGTTGGAGGGAGAGACCCAGTACTTC.

This chain connects TRBV6-4 to TRBJ2-7; 14 nucleotides agree with TRBD2. V shed 1 base, J shed 6 bases, and the junction held 8 bases outside the gene matches. The CDR3 totals 17 residues. Germline V CDR1 and CDR2: MRHNA, SNTAGT. The CDR3: CASSDCSGTSGGIEQYV. The CDR3 nucleotides read TGTGCCAGCAGTGACTGTTCGGGGACTAGCGGGGGTATCGAGCAGTACGTC.

This clonotype was detected only a few times. Since no conserved phenylalanine or tryptophan closes the CDR3, a read error is the likely cause. It is unclear where the CDR3 begins or ends on the DNA, so no DNA is shown, and the CDR3 is as TCRdb lists it. The rearrangement joins TRBV5-6 to TRBJ2-3. Germline V gene lookup returns CDR1 SGHDT and CDR2 YYEEEE. With termini counted, the CDR3 has 11 amino acids. The CDR3 is CASSSGAELFS.

The chain is built from TRBV6-1 and TRBJ2-2, with 7 bases fitting TRBD2. The CDR3 runs to 16 residues. Per the germline V gene, CDR1 is MNHNS and CDR2 is SASEGT. V trimming: 0 bases; J trimming: 6 bases; junction bases outside the gene matches: 7. DNA for the CDR3: TGTGCCAGCAGTGAAGCCTTCACTAGCGTGTCCGGGGAGCTGTTTTTT. It yields the protein CASSEAFTSVSGELFF.

The chain couples TRBV4-3 to TRBJ1-6; D not resolved. This CDR3 spans 12 amino acids. V was pared by 2 bases and J by 4 bases, with 0 bases between. Germline loops: CDR1 LGHNA, CDR2 YSLEER. The CDR3 sequence: CASSQYNSPLHF. The CDR3 nucleotides are TGCGCCAGCAGCCAATATAATTCACCCCTCCACTTT.

This clonotype was counted only a few times. The V and J genes are TRBV11-2 and TRBJ2-5; no clear D. The CDR3 has 13 amino acids. V gave up 5 bases and J gave up 2 bases, with 9 bases separating them. Germline CDR1 is SGHAT and CDR2 is FQNNGV. The CDR3: CASSQVPQETQYF. The DNA for the CDR3 is TGTGCCAGCAGCCAAGTTCCTCAAGAGACCCAGTACTTC.

This clonotype was seen more than once but under ten times. The chain joins TRBV4-3 to TRBJ2-3; 14 bases match TRBD2. This CDR3 spans 17 amino acids. Germline CDR1 and CDR2: LGHNA and YSLEER. V shed 1 base and J 4 bases; nucleotides not matched to a gene: 4. For the CDR3, the DNA is TGCGCCAGCAGCCAAGGACTAGCGGGGGGGCGGGCAGATACGCAGTATTTT. Encoded protein: CASSQGLAGGRADTQYF.

This clonotype was observed many times. The CDR3 is CASSTLAGKETQYF. CDR3 nucleotides: TGTGCCAGCAGTACCCTAGCGGGGAAAGAGACCCAGTACTTC. This rearrangement joins TRBV27 to TRBJ2-5; 9 nucleotides line up with TRBD2. V trimming: 5 bases; J trimming: 3 bases; junction bases outside the gene matches: 4. The CDR3 totals 14 residues. The germline V gene encodes CDR1 MNHEY and CDR2 SMNVEV (reference sequence).

The chain uses TRBV7-9 and TRBJ2-7; D ambiguous. The CDR3 loop spans 14 amino acids. CDR1 is SEHNR and CDR2 is FQNEAQ in the germline V gene (reference sequence). V gave up 5 bases and J gave up 5 bases, with 16 bases separating them. The CDR3, as DNA: TGTGCCAGCAGCCCCCCCGTGGGTCTTAACGAGCAGTACTTC. This sequence encodes CASSPPVGLNEQYF.

This clonotype was detected only a few times. The chain is built from TRBV12-3 or TRBV12-4 and TRBJ1-2, with D possibly matching TRBD1 (5 bases). CDR3 size: 14 residues. V dropped 4 bases and J dropped 6 bases, with 15 bases sitting between them. As DNA, the CDR3 is TGTGCCAGCAGTTCCGGGGGTGGGAGGGATGGCTACACCTTC. It is translated as CASSSGGGRDGYTF.

This clonotype was observed at least ten times. J is TRBJ2-1 and V is TRBV7-2; 13 bases match TRBD2. CDR3 size: 13 residues. The ends lost 5 bases at V and 14 bases at J; junction bases unmatched: 6. CDR1 is SGHTA and CDR2 is FQGNSA in the germline V gene. The CDR3 sequence is CASSPGLAGDKFF. The CDR3 DNA reads TGTGCCAGCAGCCCCGGACTAGCGGGGGATAAGTTCTTC.

This clonotype was found many times. The rearrangement uses TRBV7-9 and TRBJ1-4; D is uncertain. The CDR3 runs 12 residues. With 1 base removed from V and 8 bases from J, the gap between germline ends came to 5 bases. Germline CDR1 is SEHNR and CDR2 is FQNEAQ (reference sequence). The CDR3 DNA reads as TGTGCCAGCAGCTTAGTCCGGGAAAAACTGTTTTTT. This gives the protein CASSLVREKLFF.

The CDR3 is CSASHDNYGYTF. The CDR3 DNA sequence: TGCAGTGCTAGCCACGATAACTATGGCTACACCTTC. V and J are TRBV20-1 and TRBJ1-2, with D unresolved. Germline V CDR1 and CDR2: DFQATT, SNEGSKA (reference sequence). This CDR3 region has 12 residues. V was shortened by 3 bases and J by 1 base, with 6 bases between the two germline ends.

This clonotype was counted a few times. V is TRBV27 and J is TRBJ2-7; D gene ambiguous. From germline, CDR1 is MNHEY and CDR2 SMNVEV (reference sequence). V lost 7 bases to trimming and J lost 2 bases, with 21 bases between them. The CDR3 runs to 16 residues. CDR3 in amino acids: CASTPPVLSSPYEQYV. The CDR3 nucleotides are TGTGCCAGCACCCCCCCAGTCCTCTCTTCGCCCTACGAGCAGTACGTC.

This clonotype was counted many times. The V call is TRBV11-3, the J call TRBJ2-1; D is perhaps TRBD2 (6 bases). The CDR3 is made up of 16 amino acids. Germline values: CDR1 SGHNT, CDR2 YENEEA. Trimming removed 5 bases at V and 1 base at J, with 15 bases between. The CDR3 coding sequence is TGTGCCAGCAGCCCGGGCCGGGGGAGATCCTACAATGAGCAGTTCTTC. It is translated as CASSPGRGRSYNEQFF.

This clonotype was seen many times. V usage is TRBV6-2 or TRBV6-3 and J usage is TRBJ2-3; TRBD2 matches at 10 bases. This CDR3 is built from 13 residues. From germline, CDR1 is MNHEY and CDR2 SVGEGT. With 7 bases clipped from V and 10 bases from J, the junction kept 8 bases outside the gene matches. Here the CDR3 DNA reads TGTGCCAGCACCGACGGACTAGCGGTTCCGCAGTATTTT. This sequence encodes CASTDGLAVPQYF.

The chain uses TRBV23-1 and TRBJ2-5, with D possibly being TRBD2 (6 bases). TRBV23-1 is recorded as an ORF, its role being uncertain. The V and J ends lost 5 bases and 5 bases respectively, with 12 bases between them. The CDR3 length is 13 residues. The CDR3 DNA reads TGCGCCAGCAGTTCTTTGGGGAGGGAGACCCAGTACTTC. This translates into CASSSLGRETQYF.

The chain uses TRBV11-3 and TRBJ1-6; tentative D call: TRBD1 (6 bases). CDR1 and CDR2 (germline): SGHNT, YENEEA. The CDR3 totals 13 residues. The ends were cut back, 5 bases at V and 9 bases at J, with 11 bases in the middle. The DNA of the CDR3 is TGTGCCAGCAGCCCAGGGGAAGGTTCACCCCTCCACTTT. It is translated as CASSPGEGSPLHF.

This clonotype appeared many times. The gene calls are TRBV6-2 or TRBV6-3 and TRBJ2-7; 7 bases match TRBD1. Germline CDR1 and CDR2: MNHEY and SVGEGT. CDR3 length equals 15 residues. The V gene end was trimmed by 5 bases and the J gene end by 3 bases; junction bases not matched to a gene: 10. In nucleotides, the CDR3 is TGTGCCAGCAGTCCACGAAGGGACAGAATCTACGAGCAGTACGTC. Amino acid sequence: CASSPRRDRIYEQYV.

The sample holds many counts of this clonotype. The chain links TRBV7-9 to TRBJ2-2; no definite D call. The CDR3 is made up of 14 amino acids. V was shortened by 3 bases and J by 3 bases, with 8 bases between the two germline ends. The germline CDR1 and CDR2 sequences are SEHNR and FQNEAQ (reference sequence). The CDR3 reads CASSFASYTGELFF. The CDR3 DNA is TGTGCCAGCAGCTTCGCAAGTTACACCGGGGAGCTGTTTTTT.

Worth noting for this clonotype: At one boundary the junction diverges from the germline segment, which might be a read error. The chain links TRBV12-3 or TRBV12-4 to TRBJ1-4, with unresolved D. The CDR3 runs 10 residues. CDR3 protein: CASRWTPPVF. DNA for the CDR3: TGTGCCAGCAGGTGGACTCCGCCAGTTTTT.

In this sample, this clonotype turned up a few times. Here the CDR3 DNA reads TGTGCCAGCAGGGACGGCCGATATCAGCCCCAGCATTTT. It is translated as CASRDGRYQPQHF. This chain links TRBV27 with TRBJ1-5; D uncertain. The germline V and J ends were trimmed by 6 bases and 5 bases, with 11 bases remaining between them. Looked up from germline, CDR1 is MNHEY and CDR2 is SMNVEV (reference sequence). The CDR3 length is 13 residues.

This chain joins TRBV7-2 and TRBJ1-2; 10 bases match TRBD1. Germline-derived CDR1 and CDR2 are SGHTA and FQGNSA. The CDR3 extends over 17 amino acids. V lost 6 bases and J lost 6; bases outside the gene matches: 16. The CDR3 sequence: CASSPPGQGQLRDGYTF. The DNA of the CDR3 is TGTGCCAGCAGTCCACCGGGACAGGGGCAGCTTCGGGATGGCTACACCTTC.

This chain connects TRBV6-5 to TRBJ1-1, with D perhaps TRBD1 (6 bases). This CDR3 region has 13 residues. Germline CDR1 is MNHEY and CDR2 is SVGAGI. Trimming left V 6 bases short and J 4 bases short, with 12 bases between. DNA for the CDR3: TGTGCCAGCAGGCTCACAGGGAGCACTGAAGCTTTCTTT. Encoded protein: CASRLTGSTEAFF.

Only a few counts were recorded for this clonotype. The V call is TRBV20-1, the J call TRBJ2-3, with TRBD2 identical over 10 bases. Looked up from germline, CDR1 is DFQATT and CDR2 is SNEGSKA (reference sequence). Trimming at V came to 1 base and at J to 1 base, leaving 8 bases not matched to a gene. The CDR3 extends over 17 amino acids. CDR3 sequence reads: CSARGAGGTYRTDTQYF. CDR3 nucleotide sequence: TGCAGTGCTAGAGGAGCGGGGGGGACTTACCGCACAGATACGCAGTATTTT.

This clonotype was detected only a few times. The CDR3 reads CASSLSQHIWIFSGANVLTF. CDR3 sequence (DNA): TGTGCCAGCAGCTTAAGTCAGCACATATGGATCTTCTCTGGGGCCAACGTCCTGACTTTC. The gene calls are TRBV7-9 and TRBJ2-6; D ambiguous. Looked up from germline, CDR1 is SEHNR and CDR2 is FQNEAQ (reference sequence). The V end was cut by 2 bases, the J end by 0 bases, with 20 bases between. The CDR3 sequence is 20 residues long.

The V gene is TRBV5-1, the J gene TRBJ2-1; TRBD2 agrees at 8 bases. The germline CDR1 and CDR2 sequences are SGHRS and YFSETQ. V was clipped by 6 bases and J by 9 bases; unmatched bases: 14. This CDR3 has 15 amino acids. The CDR3 nucleotides are TGCGCCAGCACGGATCGGAGCGGGGGTGCGGGTGAGCAGTTCTTC. Its protein product is CASTDRSGGAGEQFF.

Many counts were recorded for this clonotype. The chain uses TRBV20-1 and TRBJ1-1; D is uncertain. Germline V lookup: CDR1 DFQATT, CDR2 SNEGSKA (reference sequence). The germline V and J ends were trimmed by 3 bases and 6 bases, with 5 bases remaining between them. CDR3 length: 10 amino acids. The chain's CDR3 is CSASGAEAFF. Written as DNA, the CDR3 is TGCAGTGCTAGTGGCGCTGAAGCTTTCTTT.

V is TRBV12-3 or TRBV12-4 and J is TRBJ2-7, with D possibly called TRBD1 or TRBD2 (5 bases each). This CDR3 has 13 amino acids. V lost 8 bases, J lost 5 bases, and 16 bases lay in between. In DNA, the CDR3 is TGTGCCAGCGGCACAGGAGGATGGGACGAGCAGTACTTC. It translates to CASGTGGWDEQYF.

There are many counts of this clonotype. CDR3 in amino acids: CATSDPQGGDEQFF. The CDR3, as DNA: TGTGCCACCAGTGATCCCCAAGGGGGCGATGAGCAGTTCTTC. V is TRBV24-1 and J is TRBJ2-1; 7 bases are a match to TRBD1. Germline V lookup: CDR1 KGHDR, CDR2 SFDVKD. The CDR3 is 14 residues long. Trimming took 3 bases from V and 8 from J; bases not matched to a gene: 6.

This clonotype was recorded many times. This sequence joins TRBV9 and TRBJ2-5, with no clear D. CDR1 and CDR2 (germline): SGDLS, YYNGEE. V was cut by 6 bases and J by 1 base, with 13 bases left in between. This CDR3 has 14 amino acids. As DNA, the CDR3 is TGTGCCAGCACCCGTAGTGGATTCCAAGAGACCCAGTACTTC. It codes for CASTRSGFQETQYF.